A selection of T cell receptor beta chains follows, all from one sample in a study of T cells in Graves' hyperthyroidism and ophthalmopathy. One entry per CDR3 protein results from TCRdb running MiXCR on the multiplex PCR reads. The sample has fewer than 350,000 distinct CDR3 sequences, roughly 18% seen once. The specimen was blood. The source of these receptors is a woman in her thirties or forties with Graves' ophthalmopathy. CDR3s include the opening cysteine and the closing phenylalanine or tryptophan. The D gene is left open where the match is weak. Size tells how often a clone was seen (once, few, many) or the class of an expanded clone, and some rows leave it out.

d_gene	j_gene	abundance	v_gene	CDR3nt	CDR3aa
.	TRBJ2-2	many	TRBV2	TGTGCCAGCAGTGTAGCCACTCTACTATGGGGCTCCGTTGGGGACACCGGGGAGCTGTTTTTT	CASSVATLLWGSVGDTGELFF
TRBD2	TRBJ2-7	many	TRBV20-1	TGCAGTGCTTTTCTAGCGGGAGTTTCCAACACCATCTACGAGCAGTACTTC	CSAFLAGVSNTIYEQYF
.	TRBJ1-1	many	TRBV6-5	TGTGCCAGCAGGCGCGGCACCCTGAACACTGAAGCTTTCTTT	CASRRGTLNTEAFF
.	TRBJ1-1	many	TRBV11-2	TGTGCCAGCACCCTAGGACTGCCGAACACTGAAGCTTTCTTT	CASTLGLPNTEAFF
.	TRBJ1-5	.	TRBV30	TGTGCCTGGAGTGGGAGTTGGAACAATCAGCCCCAGCATTTT	CAWSGSWNNQPQHF
.	TRBJ1-2	many	TRBV11-2	TGTGCCAGCAGCTTGGGCCCGGCCTATGGCTACACCTTC	CASSLGPAYGYTF
.	TRBJ2-4	many	TRBV15	TGTGCCACCAGCAGAGAAGGTGGAGGGGGCCCCAAAAACATTCAGTACTTC	CATSREGGGGPKNIQYF
.	TRBJ1-1	many	TRBV7-9	TGTGCCAGCAGCTTAGTCAGGAGCTGGAACACTGAAGCTTTCTTT	CASSLVRSWNTEAFF
.	TRBJ2-5	many	TRBV20-1	TGCAGTGCTAGTATCGTCCGAATAGAGACCCAGTACTTC	CSASIVRIETQYF
.	TRBJ2-7	many	TRBV28	TGTGCCAGCAGTTTATTGAAGCCCAGCTACGAGCAGTACTTC	CASSLLKPSYEQYF
TRBD2	TRBJ2-5	once	TRBV27	TGTGCCAGCAGTTTAGCGGGAGAGGGCGGGGAGACCCAGTACTTC	CASSLAGEGGETQYF
TRBD1	TRBJ2-5	many	TRBV24-1	TGTGCCACCAGTGATTCCGGACAGGGCCAAGAGACCCAGTACTTC	CATSDSGQGQETQYF
.	TRBJ2-3	few	TRBV5-1	TGCGCCAGCAGCTTGGATTACAGCATCACAGATACGCAGTATTTT	CASSLDYSITDTQYF
.	TRBJ2-7	once	TRBV7-9	TGTGCCAGCAGCACTACTTTGAACGAGCAGTACTTC	CASSTTLNEQYF
.	TRBJ2-4	many	TRBV15	TGTGCCACCAGCAGAGATCAAGGAACAGCCAAAAACATTCAGTACTTC	CATSRDQGTAKNIQYF
.	TRBJ1-1	many	TRBV30	TGTGCCTGGAACACTATGAGGGGTACTGAAGCTTTCTTT	CAWNTMRGTEAFF
TRBD2	TRBJ2-2	.	TRBV11-2	TGTGCCAGCAGCACCCTACGGCGGGGGTCAGGGGAGCTGTTTTTT	CASSTLRRGSGELFF
.	TRBJ2-7	many	TRBV5-1	TGCGCCAGCAGAGGAGAAGGAGGCGAGCAGTACTTC	CASRGEGGEQYF
.	TRBJ1-5	many	TRBV28	TGTGCCAGCAGTCAACAGGGCGGCAATCAGCCCCAGCATTTT	CASSQQGGNQPQHF
.	TRBJ2-5	.	TRBV6-1	TGTGCCAGCAGCGGGACAATTCAAGAGACCCAGTACTTC	CASSGTIQETQYF
.	TRBJ1-1	once	TRBV6-2/TRBV6-3	TGTGCCAGCAGGTACCGAGGGGGTCCGAACACTGAAGCTTTCTTT	CASRYRGGPNTEAFF
TRBD2	TRBJ2-7	many	TRBV7-2	TGTGCCAGCAGCACCACCGGTAGCGGGAGGGCCCGAAGGTACGAGCAGTACTTC	CASSTTGSGRARRYEQYF